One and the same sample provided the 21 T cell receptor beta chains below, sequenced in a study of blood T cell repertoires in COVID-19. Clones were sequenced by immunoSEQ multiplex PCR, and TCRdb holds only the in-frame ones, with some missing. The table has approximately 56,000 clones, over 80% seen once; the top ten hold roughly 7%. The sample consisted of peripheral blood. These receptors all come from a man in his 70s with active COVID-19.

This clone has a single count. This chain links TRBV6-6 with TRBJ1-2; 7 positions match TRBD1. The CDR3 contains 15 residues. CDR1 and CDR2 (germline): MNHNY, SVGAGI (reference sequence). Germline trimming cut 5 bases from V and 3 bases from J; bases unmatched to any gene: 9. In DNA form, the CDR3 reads TGTGCCAGCAGTCTTCCCCGGCAGGGGGACTATGGCTACACCTTC. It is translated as CASSLPRQGDYGYTF.

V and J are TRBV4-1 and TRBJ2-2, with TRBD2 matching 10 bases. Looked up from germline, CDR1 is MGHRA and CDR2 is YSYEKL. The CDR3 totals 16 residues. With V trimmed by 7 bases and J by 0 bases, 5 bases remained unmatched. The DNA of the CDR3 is TGCGCCAGCACATATAGCGGGGGGACGAACACCGGGGAGCTGTTTTTT. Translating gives CASTYSGGTNTGELFF.

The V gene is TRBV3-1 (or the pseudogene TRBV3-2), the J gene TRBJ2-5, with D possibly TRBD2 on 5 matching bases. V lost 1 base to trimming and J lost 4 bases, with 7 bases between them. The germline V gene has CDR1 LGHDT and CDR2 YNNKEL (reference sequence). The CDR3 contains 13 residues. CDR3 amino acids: CASSQVRGETQYF. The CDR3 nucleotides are TGTGCCAGCAGCCAAGTTCGGGGAGAGACCCAGTACTTC.

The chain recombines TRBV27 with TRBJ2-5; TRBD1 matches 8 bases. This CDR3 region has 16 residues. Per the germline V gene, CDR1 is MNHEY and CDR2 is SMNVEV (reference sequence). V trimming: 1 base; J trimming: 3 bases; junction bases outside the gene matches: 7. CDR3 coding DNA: TGTGCCAGCAGTTTATATCGTCCAGGGGGCAAAGAGACCCAGTACTTC. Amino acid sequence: CASSLYRPGGKETQYF.

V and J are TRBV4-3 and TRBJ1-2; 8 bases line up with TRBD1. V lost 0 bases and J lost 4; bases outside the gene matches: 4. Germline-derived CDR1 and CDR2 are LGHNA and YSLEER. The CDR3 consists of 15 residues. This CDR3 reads CASSQDTGGGYGYTF. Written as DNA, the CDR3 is TGCGCCAGCAGCCAAGACACAGGGGGTGGCTATGGCTACACCTTC.

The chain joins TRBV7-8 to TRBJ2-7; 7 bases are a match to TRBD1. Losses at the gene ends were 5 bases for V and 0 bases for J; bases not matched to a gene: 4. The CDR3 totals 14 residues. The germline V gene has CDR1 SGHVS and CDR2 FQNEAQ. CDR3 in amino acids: CASSRGQSSYEQYF. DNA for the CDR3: TGTGCCAGCAGCCGGGGACAGAGCTCCTACGAGCAGTACTTC.

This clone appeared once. CDR3 sequence: CASSPMAGGPREQFF. Here the CDR3 DNA reads TGTGCCAGCAGTCCCATGGCGGGGGGCCCCCGTGAGCAGTTCTTC. This chain joins TRBV6-2 or TRBV6-3 and TRBJ2-1, with TRBD2 matching over 8 bases. This CDR3 has 15 amino acids. CDR1 and CDR2 from the germline V gene are MNHEY and SVGEGT. Losses at the gene ends were 5 bases for V and 9 bases for J; bases not matched to a gene: 12.

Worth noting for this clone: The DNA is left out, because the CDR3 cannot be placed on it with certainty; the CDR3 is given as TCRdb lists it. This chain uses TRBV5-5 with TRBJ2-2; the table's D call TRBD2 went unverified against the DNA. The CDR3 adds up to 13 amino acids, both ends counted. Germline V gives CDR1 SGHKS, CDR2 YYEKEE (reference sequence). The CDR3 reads CASSWTGGGSCFF.

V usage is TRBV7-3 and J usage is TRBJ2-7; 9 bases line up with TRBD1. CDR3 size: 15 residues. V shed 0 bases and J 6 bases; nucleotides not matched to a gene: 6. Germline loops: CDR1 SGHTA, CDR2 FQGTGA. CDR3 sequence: CASSLTWDRVFEQYF. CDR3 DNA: TGTGCCAGCAGCTTAACTTGGGACAGGGTGTTCGAGCAGTACTTC.

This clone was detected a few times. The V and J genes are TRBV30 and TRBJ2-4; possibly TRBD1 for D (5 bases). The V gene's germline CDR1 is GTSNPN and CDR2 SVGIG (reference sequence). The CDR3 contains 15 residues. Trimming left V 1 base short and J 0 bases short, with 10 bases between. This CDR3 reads CAWSEKGLAKNIQYF. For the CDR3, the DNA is TGTGCCTGGAGTGAAAAGGGGCTAGCCAAAAACATTCAGTACTTC. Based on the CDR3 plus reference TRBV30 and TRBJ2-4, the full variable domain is SQTIHQWPATLVQPVGSPLSLECTVEGTSNPNLYWYRQAAGRGLQLLFYSVGIGQISSEVPQNLSASRPQDRQFILSSKKLLLSDSGFYLCAWSEKGLAKNIQYFGAGTRLSVL.

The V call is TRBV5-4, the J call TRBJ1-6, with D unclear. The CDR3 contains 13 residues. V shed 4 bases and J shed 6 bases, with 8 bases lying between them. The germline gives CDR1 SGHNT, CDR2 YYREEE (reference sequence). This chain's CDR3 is CASSTLANSPLHF. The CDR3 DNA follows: TGTGCCAGCAGCACCCTGGCTAATTCACCCCTCCACTTT.

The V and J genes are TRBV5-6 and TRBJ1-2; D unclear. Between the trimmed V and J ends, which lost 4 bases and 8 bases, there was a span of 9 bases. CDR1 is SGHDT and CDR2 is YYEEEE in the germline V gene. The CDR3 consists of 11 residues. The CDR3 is CASSPGIGYTF. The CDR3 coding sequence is TGTGCCAGCAGCCCCGGTATCGGCTACACCTTC.

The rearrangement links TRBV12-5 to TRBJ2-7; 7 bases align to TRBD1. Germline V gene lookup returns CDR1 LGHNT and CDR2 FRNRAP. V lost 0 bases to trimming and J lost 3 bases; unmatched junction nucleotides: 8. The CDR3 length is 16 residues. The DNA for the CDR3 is TGTGCTAGTGGTTTGGTGGTGGACAGGAGAAGCTACGAGCAGTACTTC. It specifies CASGLVVDRRSYEQYF.

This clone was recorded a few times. CDR3 amino acids: CASSQTRGQGRAEAFF. CDR3 DNA: TGCGCCAGCAGCCAAACCCGGGGACAGGGTAGAGCTGAAGCTTTCTTT. This sequence joins TRBV4-3 and TRBJ1-1; 9 positions agree with TRBD1. Germline V lookup: CDR1 LGHNA, CDR2 YSLEER. This CDR3 is built from 16 residues. The junction had 10 bases not matched to a gene; V was cut back by 2 bases and J by 6 bases.

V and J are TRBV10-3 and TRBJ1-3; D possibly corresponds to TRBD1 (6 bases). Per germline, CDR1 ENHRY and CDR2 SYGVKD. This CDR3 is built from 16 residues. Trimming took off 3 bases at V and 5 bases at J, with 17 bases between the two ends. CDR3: CAISDPESQGRNTIYF. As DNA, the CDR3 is TGTGCCATCAGTGATCCCGAGAGCCAGGGGAGAAACACCATATATTTT.

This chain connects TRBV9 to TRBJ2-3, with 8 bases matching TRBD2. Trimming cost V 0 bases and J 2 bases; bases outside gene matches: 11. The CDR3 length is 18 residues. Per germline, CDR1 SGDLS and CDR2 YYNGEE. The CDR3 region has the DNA TGTGCCAGCAGCGTAGCTCCGGGACTAGGAGGGGTCACAGATACGCAGTATTTT. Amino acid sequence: CASSVAPGLGGVTDTQYF.

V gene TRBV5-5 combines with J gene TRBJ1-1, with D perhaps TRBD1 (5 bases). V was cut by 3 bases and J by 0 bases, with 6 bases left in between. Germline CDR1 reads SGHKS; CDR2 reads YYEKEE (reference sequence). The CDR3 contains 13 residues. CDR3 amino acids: CASSWGLNTEAFF. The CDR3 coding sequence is TGTGCCAGCAGCTGGGGCCTGAACACTGAAGCTTTCTTT.

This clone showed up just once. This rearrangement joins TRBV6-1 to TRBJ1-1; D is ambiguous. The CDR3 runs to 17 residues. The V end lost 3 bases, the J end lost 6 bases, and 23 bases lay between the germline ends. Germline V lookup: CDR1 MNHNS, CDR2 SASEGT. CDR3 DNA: TGTGCCAGCAGTGACCCCCTAGGGAGTTCCCGGATCTCTGAAGCTTTCTTT. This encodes CASSDPLGSSRISEAFF.

The CDR3 spells CASGQISGNTIYF. The CDR3 bases are TGTGCCAGCGGACAGATCTCTGGAAACACCATATATTTT. V is TRBV2 and J is TRBJ1-3; D is perhaps TRBD1 (6 bases). Germline values: CDR1 SNHLY, CDR2 FYNNEI. Deletions cut 8 bases from V and 0 bases from J, with 8 bases between. This CDR3 contains 13 residues.

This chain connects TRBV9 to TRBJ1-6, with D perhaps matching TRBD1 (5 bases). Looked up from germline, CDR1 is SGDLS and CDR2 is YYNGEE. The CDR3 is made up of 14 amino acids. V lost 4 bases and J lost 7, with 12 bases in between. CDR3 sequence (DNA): TGTGCCAGCAGCCCAGGACATTTGAATTCACCCCTCCACTTT. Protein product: CASSPGHLNSPLHF.

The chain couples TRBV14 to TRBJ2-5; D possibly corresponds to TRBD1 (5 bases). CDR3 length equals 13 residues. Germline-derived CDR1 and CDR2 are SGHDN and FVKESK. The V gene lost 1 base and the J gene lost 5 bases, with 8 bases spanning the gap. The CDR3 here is CASSQAGHETQYF. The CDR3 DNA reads TGTGCCAGCAGCCAAGCCGGACATGAGACCCAGTACTTC.